These 13 T cell receptor beta chains came from one sample sequenced in a study of T-cell memory formation after mild COVID-19. TCRdb analysed the 5' RACE reads with MiXCR anew, one entry per CDR3 protein. This sample carries under 300,000 distinct CDR3 sequences, over 15% of them seen once, and the ten largest clones take 20% to 25%. The sequencing input was PBMCs or a T cell subset sorted from them (not recorded which). These receptors were collected from a man in his late teens or twenties who had mild COVID-19 (a few samples of this study predate the infection). Cell type and time point are not known.

V and J are TRBV7-9 and TRBJ2-5; 8 bases align to TRBD2. Per germline, CDR1 SEHNR and CDR2 FQNEAQ (reference sequence). CDR3 size: 15 residues. V lost 5 bases and J lost 5; bases outside the gene matches: 10. The CDR3 region is CASSQRGPKGETQYF. CDR3 bases: TGTGCCAGCAGCCAGCGGGGGCCCAAGGGGGAGACCCAGTACTTC. Full variable domain (missing parts from reference TRBV7-9 and TRBJ2-5): DTGVSQNPRHKITKRGQNVTFRCDPISEHNRLYWYRQTLGQGPEFLTYFQNEAQLEKSRLLSDRFSAERPKGSFSTLEIQRTEQGDSAMYLCASSQRGPKGETQYFGPGTRLLVL.

This rearrangement joins TRBV2 to TRBJ2-1; D gene ambiguous. The CDR3 extends over 11 amino acids. Between the trimmed V and J ends, which lost 0 bases and 15 bases, there was a span of 9 bases. Germline V lookup: CDR1 SNHLY, CDR2 FYNNEI. The CDR3 coding sequence is TGTGCCAGCAGTGAAGCTCTAGAGACGTTCTTC. Translation gives CASSEALETFF.

The rearrangement uses TRBV3-1 and TRBJ1-1, with 8 bases fitting TRBD1. The germline CDR1 and CDR2 sequences are LGHDT and YNNKEL (reference sequence). After removal of 2 bases from V and 6 bases from J, the junction contained 5 bases not matched to a gene. CDR3 size: 14 residues. The CDR3 DNA reads as TGTGCCAGCAGCCAACAGGGGGCTCAGGCTGAAGCTTTCTTT. Encoded protein: CASSQQGAQAEAFF.

This clonotype was seen only a few times. The genes are TRBV20-1 and TRBJ2-1; D is perhaps TRBD1 (6 bases). The CDR3 is 15 residues long. Germline loops: CDR1 DFQATT, CDR2 SNEGSKA (reference sequence). Trimming shortened V by 5 bases and J by 6 bases, and 20 bases separated the two germline ends. CDR3 in DNA: TGCAGTGCTCGAACAGGGCCCGGAGAAGGCAATGAGCAGTTCTTC. Its protein product is CSARTGPGEGNEQFF.

The genes are TRBV6-5 and TRBJ1-1; D is undetermined. V was pared by 6 bases and J by 1 base, with 12 bases between. Germline-derived CDR1 and CDR2 are MNHEY and SVGAGI. This CDR3 comprises 14 residues. In nucleotides, the CDR3 is TGTGCCAGCAGCCAACAAAGAGCGAACACTGAAGCTTTCTTT. It is translated as CASSQQRANTEAFF.

This clonotype was observed a few times. The rearrangement links TRBV5-1 to TRBJ2-7, with no clear D. Germline CDR1 reads SGHRS; CDR2 reads YFSETQ. V lost 0 bases, J lost 2 bases, and 12 bases lay in between. The CDR3 contains 15 residues. The CDR3 protein is CASSLGEIPPYEQYV. The CDR3 DNA follows: TGCGCCAGCAGCTTGGGGGAAATACCACCCTACGAGCAGTACGTC.

The rearrangement links TRBV6-2 or TRBV6-3 to TRBJ2-3; D is ambiguous. The CDR3 sequence is 12 residues long. V lost 2 bases and J 5 bases, leaving 5 bases between the germline ends. Germline CDR1 and CDR2: MNHEY and SVGEGT. CDR3 protein: CASSYGLDTQYF. CDR3 nucleotides: TGTGCCAGCAGTTACGGGCTAGATACGCAGTATTTT.

The chain has TRBV9 and TRBJ1-2; possible D gene TRBD1, 5 bases. The germline V gene has CDR1 SGDLS and CDR2 YYNGEE. The CDR3 is made up of 14 amino acids. The germline V and J ends were trimmed by 4 bases and 2 bases, with 12 bases remaining between them. CDR3 region: CASSNRDRNYGYTF. In DNA, the CDR3 is TGTGCCAGCAGCAACCGGGACCGAAACTATGGCTACACCTTC.

The chain uses TRBV10-3 and TRBJ1-1, with D possibly TRBD1 on 5 matching bases. Per the germline V gene, CDR1 is ENHRY and CDR2 is SYGVKD. V was shortened by 4 bases and J by 1 base, with 7 bases between the two germline ends. CDR3 length: 13 amino acids. The CDR3 DNA sequence: TGTGCCATCAGTGTGAGGGGGAACACTGAAGCTTTCTTT. Translated, it gives CAISVRGNTEAFF.

This clonotype was picked up many times. The CDR3, as DNA: TGTGCCAGCAGTTATTTTGGGGGTGAAAAACTGTTTTTT. Protein sequence: CASSYFGGEKLFF. The chain recombines TRBV12-3 or TRBV12-4 with TRBJ1-4, with D perhaps TRBD1 (5 bases). The CDR3 length is 13 residues. With 4 bases removed from V and 7 bases from J, the gap between germline ends came to 10 bases.

Of note for this clonotype: A clone one base away is much larger, so this may be a read error. CDR3 coding DNA: TGTGCCAGCAGCCACGGGGAGACCCAGTACTTC. It specifies CASSHGETQYF. This sequence joins TRBV6-2 or TRBV6-3 and TRBJ2-5; D ambiguous. Germline V gives CDR1 MNHEY, CDR2 SVGEGT. V was pared by 6 bases and J by 5 bases, with 7 bases between. This CDR3 is built from 11 residues.

This clonotype was observed a handful of times. V is TRBV11-1 and J is TRBJ2-3; no definite D call. The V and J ends lost 5 bases and 5 bases respectively, with 8 bases between them. CDR3 length equals 12 residues. The V gene's germline CDR1 is SGHAT and CDR2 FQDESV (reference sequence). The CDR3 DNA reads as TGTGCCAGCAGCGTCTGGGGAGATACGCAGTATTTT. Its translation: CASSVWGDTQYF.

The chain employs TRBV20-1 and TRBJ1-5, with 8 bases fitting TRBD1. Unmatched junction bases numbered 17, after V lost 1 base and J lost 0 bases. The CDR3 is 20 amino acids. Per the germline V gene, CDR1 is DFQATT and CDR2 is SNEGSKA (reference sequence). The CDR3 DNA reads as TGCAGTGCTAGAGTCCTCAGGAGGACAGGGATGTCCCCTAGCAATCAGCCCCAGCATTTT. Translation: CSARVLRRTGMSPSNQPQHF.